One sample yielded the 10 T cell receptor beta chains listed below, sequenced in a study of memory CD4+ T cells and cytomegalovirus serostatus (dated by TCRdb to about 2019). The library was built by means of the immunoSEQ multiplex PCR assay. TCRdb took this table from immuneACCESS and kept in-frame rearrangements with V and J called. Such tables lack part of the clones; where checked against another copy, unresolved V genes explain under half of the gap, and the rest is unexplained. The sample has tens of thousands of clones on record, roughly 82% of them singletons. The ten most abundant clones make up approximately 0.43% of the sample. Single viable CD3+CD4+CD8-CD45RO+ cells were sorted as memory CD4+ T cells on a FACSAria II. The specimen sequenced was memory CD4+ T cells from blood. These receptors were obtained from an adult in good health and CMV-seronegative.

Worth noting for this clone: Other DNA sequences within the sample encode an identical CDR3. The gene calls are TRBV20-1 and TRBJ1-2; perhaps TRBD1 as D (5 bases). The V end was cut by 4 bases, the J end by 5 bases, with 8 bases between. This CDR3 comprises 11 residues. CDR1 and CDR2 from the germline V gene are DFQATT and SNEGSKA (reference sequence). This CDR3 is CSATGSYGYTF. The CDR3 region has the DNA TGCAGTGCTACAGGGTCTTATGGCTACACCTTC.

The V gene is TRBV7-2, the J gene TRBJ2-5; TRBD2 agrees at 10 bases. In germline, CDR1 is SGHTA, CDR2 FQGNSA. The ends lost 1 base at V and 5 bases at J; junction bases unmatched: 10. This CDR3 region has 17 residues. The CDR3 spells CASSLVASGGVRETQYF. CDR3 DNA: TGTGCCAGCAGCTTAGTGGCTAGCGGGGGAGTCCGGGAGACCCAGTACTTC.

CDR3: CASSFGQGAAGANVLTF. The DNA of the CDR3 is TGTGCCAGCAGTTTCGGACAGGGGGCCGCGGGGGCCAACGTCCTGACTTTC. The rearrangement uses TRBV28 and TRBJ2-6; 11 bases fit TRBD1. Germline assignment: CDR1 MDHEN and CDR2 SYDVKM. V dropped 3 bases and J dropped 4; count of bases not matched to a gene: 5. The CDR3 extends over 17 amino acids.

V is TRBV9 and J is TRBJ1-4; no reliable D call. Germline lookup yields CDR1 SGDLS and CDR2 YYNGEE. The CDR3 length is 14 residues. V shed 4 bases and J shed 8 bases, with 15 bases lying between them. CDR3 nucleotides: TGTGCCAGCAGCCCACAGTCTCAAGGGGAAAAACTGTTTTTT. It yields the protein CASSPQSQGEKLFF.

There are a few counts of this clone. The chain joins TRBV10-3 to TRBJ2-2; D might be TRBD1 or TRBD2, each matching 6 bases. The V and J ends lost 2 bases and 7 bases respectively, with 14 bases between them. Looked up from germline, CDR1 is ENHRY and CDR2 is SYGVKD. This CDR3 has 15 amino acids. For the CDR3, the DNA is TGTGCCATCAGTGAGAACAGGGCGGGGAGCGGGGAGCTGTTTTTT. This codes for CAISENRAGSGELFF.

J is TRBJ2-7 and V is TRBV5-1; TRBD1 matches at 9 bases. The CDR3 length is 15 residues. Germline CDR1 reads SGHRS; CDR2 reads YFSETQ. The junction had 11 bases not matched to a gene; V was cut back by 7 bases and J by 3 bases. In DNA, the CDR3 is TGCGCCAGCGGCCGGGGGGACAGGGTAAACTACGAGCAGTACTTC. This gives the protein CASGRGDRVNYEQYF. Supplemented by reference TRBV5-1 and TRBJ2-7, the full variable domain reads KAGVTQTPRYLIKTRGQQVTLSCSPISGHRSVSWYQQTPGQGLQFLFEYFSETQRNKGNFPGRFSGRQFSNSRSEMNVSTLELGDSALYLCASGRGDRVNYEQYFGPGTRLTVT.

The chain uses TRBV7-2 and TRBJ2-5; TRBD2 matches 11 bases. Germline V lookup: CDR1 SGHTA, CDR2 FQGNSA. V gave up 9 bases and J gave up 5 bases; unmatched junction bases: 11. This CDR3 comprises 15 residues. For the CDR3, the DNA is TGTGCCAGTACTAGCGGGGGCCTCCGTGGGGAGACCCAGTACTTC. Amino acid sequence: CASTSGGLRGETQYF.

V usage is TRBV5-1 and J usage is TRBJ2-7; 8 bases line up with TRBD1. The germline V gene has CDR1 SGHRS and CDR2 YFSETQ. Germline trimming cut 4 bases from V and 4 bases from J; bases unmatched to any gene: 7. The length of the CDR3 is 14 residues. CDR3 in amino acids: CASSLRGLGYEQYF. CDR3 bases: TGCGCCAGCAGCCTCAGGGGGCTCGGGTACGAGCAGTACTTC. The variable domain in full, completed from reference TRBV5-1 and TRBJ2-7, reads KAGVTQTPRYLIKTRGQQVTLSCSPISGHRSVSWYQQTPGQGLQFLFEYFSETQRNKGNFPGRFSGRQFSNSRSEMNVSTLELGDSALYLCASSLRGLGYEQYFGPGTRLTVT.

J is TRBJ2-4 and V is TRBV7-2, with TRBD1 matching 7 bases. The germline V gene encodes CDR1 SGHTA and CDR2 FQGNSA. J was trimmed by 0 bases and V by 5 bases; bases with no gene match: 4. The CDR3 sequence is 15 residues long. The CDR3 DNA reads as TGTGCCAGCAGCCTACAGGGGTTAGCCAAAAACATTCAGTACTTC. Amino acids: CASSLQGLAKNIQYF.

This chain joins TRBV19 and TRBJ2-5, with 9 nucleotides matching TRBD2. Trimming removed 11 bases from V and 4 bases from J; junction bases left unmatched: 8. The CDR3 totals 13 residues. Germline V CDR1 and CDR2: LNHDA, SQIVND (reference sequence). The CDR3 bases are TGTGCCTCTAATAGCGGGGGAGGAGAGACCCAGTACTTC. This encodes CASNSGGGETQYF.